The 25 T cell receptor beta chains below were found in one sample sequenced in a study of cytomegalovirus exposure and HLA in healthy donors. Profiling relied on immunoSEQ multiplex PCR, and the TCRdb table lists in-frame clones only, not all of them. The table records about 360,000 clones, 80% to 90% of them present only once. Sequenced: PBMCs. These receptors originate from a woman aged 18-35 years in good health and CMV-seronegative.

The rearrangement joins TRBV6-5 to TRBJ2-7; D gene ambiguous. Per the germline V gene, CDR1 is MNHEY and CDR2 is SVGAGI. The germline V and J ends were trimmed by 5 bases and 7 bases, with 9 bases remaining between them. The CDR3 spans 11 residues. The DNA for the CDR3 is TGTGCCAGCAGTCCTCCCGGGGAGCAGTACTTC. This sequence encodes CASSPPGEQYF.

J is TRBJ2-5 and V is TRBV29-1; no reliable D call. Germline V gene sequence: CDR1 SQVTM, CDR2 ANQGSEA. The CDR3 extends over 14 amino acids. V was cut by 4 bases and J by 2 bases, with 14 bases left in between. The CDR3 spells CSVASYEAQETQYF. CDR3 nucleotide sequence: TGCAGCGTTGCGTCATATGAGGCACAAGAGACCCAGTACTTC.

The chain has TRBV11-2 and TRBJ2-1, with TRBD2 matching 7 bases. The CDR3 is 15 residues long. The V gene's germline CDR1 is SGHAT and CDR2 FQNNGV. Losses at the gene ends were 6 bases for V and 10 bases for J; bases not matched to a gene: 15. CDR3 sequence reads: CASRPLGGSRPEQFF. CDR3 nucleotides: TGTGCCAGCAGACCATTGGGAGGGTCCAGGCCGGAGCAGTTCTTC.

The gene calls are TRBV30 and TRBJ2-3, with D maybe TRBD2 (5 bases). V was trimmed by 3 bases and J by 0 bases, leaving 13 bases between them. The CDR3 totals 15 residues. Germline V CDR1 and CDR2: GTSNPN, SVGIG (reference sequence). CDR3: CAWRHGGRSTDTQYF. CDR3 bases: TGTGCCTGGAGACATGGAGGCAGGAGCACAGATACGCAGTATTTT.

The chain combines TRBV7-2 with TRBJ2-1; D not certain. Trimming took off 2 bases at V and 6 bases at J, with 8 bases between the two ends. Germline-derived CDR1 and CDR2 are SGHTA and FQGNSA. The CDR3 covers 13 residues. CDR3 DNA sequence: TGTGCCAGCAGCTTACCCCCCTCCAATGAGCAGTTCTTC. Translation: CASSLPPSNEQFF.

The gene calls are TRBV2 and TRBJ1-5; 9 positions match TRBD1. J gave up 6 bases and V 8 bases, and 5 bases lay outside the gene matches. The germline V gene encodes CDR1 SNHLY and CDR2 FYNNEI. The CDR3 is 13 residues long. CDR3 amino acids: CASGLQGAQPQHF. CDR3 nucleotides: TGTGCCAGCGGATTACAGGGGGCTCAGCCCCAGCATTTT.

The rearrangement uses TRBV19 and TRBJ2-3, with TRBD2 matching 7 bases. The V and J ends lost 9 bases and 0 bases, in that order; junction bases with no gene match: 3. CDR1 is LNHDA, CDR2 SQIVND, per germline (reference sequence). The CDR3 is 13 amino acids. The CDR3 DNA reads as TGTGCCAGCTGGGACTATAGCACAGATACGCAGTATTTT. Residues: CASWDYSTDTQYF.

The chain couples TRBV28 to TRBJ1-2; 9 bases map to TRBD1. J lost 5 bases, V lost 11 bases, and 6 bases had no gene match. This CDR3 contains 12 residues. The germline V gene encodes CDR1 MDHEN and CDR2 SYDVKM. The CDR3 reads CAVPGQGYGYTF. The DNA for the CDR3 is TGTGCCGTTCCGGGACAGGGATATGGCTACACCTTC.

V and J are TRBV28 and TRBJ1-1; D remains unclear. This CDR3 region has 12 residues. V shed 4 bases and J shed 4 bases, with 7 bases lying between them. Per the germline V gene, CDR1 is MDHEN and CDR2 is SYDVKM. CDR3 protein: CASSSRLTEAFF. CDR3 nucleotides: TGTGCCAGCAGTTCAAGACTCACTGAAGCTTTCTTT.

As DNA, the CDR3 is TGTGCCAGCAGCCCGGGGGGGGACTATAGCTCCTACAATGAGCAGTTCTTC. It is translated as CASSPGGDYSSYNEQFF. The rearrangement links TRBV7-6 to TRBJ2-1, with TRBD2 identical over 8 bases. The CDR3 runs 17 residues. Germline lookup yields CDR1 SGHVS and CDR2 FNYEAQ. Germline trimming cut 5 bases from V and 0 bases from J; bases unmatched to any gene: 9.

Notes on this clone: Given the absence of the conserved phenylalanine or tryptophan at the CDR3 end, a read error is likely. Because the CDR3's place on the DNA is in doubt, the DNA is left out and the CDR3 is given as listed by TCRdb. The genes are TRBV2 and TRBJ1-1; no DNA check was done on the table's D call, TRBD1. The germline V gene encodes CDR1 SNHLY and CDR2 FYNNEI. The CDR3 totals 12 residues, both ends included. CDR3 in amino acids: CASSEAVGQDNM.

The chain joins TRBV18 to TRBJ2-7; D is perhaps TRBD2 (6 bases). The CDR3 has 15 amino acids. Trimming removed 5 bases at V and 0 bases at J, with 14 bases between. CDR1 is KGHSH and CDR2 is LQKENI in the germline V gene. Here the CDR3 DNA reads TGTGCCAGCTCAGACCCGGGACTTCTCTCCTACGAGCAGTACTTC. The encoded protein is CASSDPGLLSYEQYF.

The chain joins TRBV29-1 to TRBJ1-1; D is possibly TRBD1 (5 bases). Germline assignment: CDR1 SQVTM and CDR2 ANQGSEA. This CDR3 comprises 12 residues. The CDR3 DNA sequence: TGCAGTCCAGAACAGGTGACCACTGAAGCTTTCTTT. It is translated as CSPEQVTTEAFF.

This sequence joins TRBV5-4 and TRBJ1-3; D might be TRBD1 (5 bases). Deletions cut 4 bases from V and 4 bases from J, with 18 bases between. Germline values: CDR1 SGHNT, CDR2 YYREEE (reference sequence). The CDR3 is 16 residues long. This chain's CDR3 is CASSPGTPTGGNTIYF. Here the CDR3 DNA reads TGTGCCAGCAGCCCAGGGACTCCCACGGGGGGAAACACCATATATTTT.

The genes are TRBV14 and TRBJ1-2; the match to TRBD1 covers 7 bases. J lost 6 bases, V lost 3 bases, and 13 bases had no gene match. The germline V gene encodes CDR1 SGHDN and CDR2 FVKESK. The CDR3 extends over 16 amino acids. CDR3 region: CASSHSLQGVIDGYTF. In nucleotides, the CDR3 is TGTGCCAGCAGCCATAGCCTCCAGGGGGTAATCGATGGCTACACCTTC.

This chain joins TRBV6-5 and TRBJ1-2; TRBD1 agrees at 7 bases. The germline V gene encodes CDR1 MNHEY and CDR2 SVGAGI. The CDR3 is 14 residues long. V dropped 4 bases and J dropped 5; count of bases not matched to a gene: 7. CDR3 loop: CASSSGTVFYGYTF. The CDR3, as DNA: TGTGCCAGCAGTTCAGGGACAGTTTTTTATGGCTACACCTTC.

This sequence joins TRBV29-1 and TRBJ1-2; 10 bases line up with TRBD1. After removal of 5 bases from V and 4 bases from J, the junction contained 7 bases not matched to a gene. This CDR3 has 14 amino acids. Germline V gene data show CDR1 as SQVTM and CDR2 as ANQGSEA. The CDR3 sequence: CSVLGQGTFYGYTF. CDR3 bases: TGCAGCGTTTTGGGACAGGGGACTTTCTATGGCTACACCTTC.

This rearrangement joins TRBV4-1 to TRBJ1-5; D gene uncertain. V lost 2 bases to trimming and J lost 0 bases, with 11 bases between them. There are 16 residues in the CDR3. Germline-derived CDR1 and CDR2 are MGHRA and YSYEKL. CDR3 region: CASSQKLGVSNQPQHF. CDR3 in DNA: TGCGCCAGCAGCCAAAAATTGGGCGTTAGCAATCAGCCCCAGCATTTT.

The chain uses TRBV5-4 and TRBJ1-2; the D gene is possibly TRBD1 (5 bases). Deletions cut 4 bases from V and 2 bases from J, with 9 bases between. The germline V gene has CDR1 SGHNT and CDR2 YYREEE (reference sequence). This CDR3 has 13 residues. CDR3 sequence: CASSPDKNYGYTF. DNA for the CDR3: TGTGCCAGCAGCCCGGACAAGAACTATGGCTACACCTTC.

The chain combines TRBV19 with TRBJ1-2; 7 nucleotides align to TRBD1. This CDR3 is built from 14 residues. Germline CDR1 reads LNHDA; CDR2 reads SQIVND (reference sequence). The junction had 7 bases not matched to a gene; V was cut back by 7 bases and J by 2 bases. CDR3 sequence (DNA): TGTGCCAGTACCGAGGACAGGCCAAACTATGGCTACACCTTC. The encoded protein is CASTEDRPNYGYTF. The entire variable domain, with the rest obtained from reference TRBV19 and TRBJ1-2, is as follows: DGGITQSPKYLFRKEGQNVTLSCEQNLNHDAMYWYRQDPGQGLRLIYYSQIVNDFQKGDIAEGYSVSREKKESFPLTVTSAQKNPTAFYLCASTEDRPNYGYTFGSGTRLTVV.

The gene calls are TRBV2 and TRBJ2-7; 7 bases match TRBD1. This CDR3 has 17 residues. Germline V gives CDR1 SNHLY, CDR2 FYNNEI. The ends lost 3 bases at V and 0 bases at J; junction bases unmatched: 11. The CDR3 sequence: CASSEVRRPGGSYEQYF. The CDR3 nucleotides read TGTGCCAGCAGTGAGGTCAGGCGCCCAGGGGGCTCCTACGAGCAGTACTTC.

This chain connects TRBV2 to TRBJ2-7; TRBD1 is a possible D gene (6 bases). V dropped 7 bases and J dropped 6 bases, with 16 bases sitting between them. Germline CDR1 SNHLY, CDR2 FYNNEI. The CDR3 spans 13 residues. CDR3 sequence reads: CASIQQGRGEQYF. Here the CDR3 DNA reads TGTGCCAGCATACAACAGGGAAGAGGCGAGCAGTACTTC.

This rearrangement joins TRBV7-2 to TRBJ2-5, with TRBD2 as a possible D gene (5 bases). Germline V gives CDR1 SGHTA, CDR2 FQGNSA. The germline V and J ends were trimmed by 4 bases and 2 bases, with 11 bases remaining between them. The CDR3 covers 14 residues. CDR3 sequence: CASSSTRAQETQYF. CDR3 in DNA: TGTGCCAGCAGCTCCACTAGGGCGCAAGAGACCCAGTACTTC. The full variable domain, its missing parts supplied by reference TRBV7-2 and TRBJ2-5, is GAGVSQSPSNKVTEKGKDVELRCDPISGHTALYWYRQSLGQGLEFLIYFQGNSAPDKSGLPSDRFSAERTGGSVSTLTIQRTQQEDSAVYLCASSSTRAQETQYFGPGTRLLVL.

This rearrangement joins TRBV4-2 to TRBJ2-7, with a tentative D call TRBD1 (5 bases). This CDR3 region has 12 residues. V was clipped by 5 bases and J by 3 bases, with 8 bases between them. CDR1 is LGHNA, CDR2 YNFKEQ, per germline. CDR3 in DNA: TGTGCCAGCAGCGACGACAGCTACGAGCAGTACTTC. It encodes CASSDDSYEQYF.

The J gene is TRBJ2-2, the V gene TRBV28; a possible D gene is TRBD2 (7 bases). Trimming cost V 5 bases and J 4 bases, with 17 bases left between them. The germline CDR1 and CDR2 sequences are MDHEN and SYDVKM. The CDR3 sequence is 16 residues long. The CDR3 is CASSPSPGGLTGELFF. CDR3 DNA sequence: TGTGCCAGCAGTCCCTCCCCCGGGGGGCTCACCGGGGAGCTGTTTTTT.